These T cell receptor beta chains were read from a single sample in a study of OX40 agonist ivuxolimab in advanced cancers. The repertoire was sequenced with immunoSEQ multiplex PCR; TCRdb's copy has only in-frame clones and lacks some. The repertoire holds 60,000 or so clones, 80% to 95% seen once, with around 15% in the top ten. The sample consisted of CD4+ or CD8+ T cells sorted from blood, taken in a trial of the OX40 agonist ivuxolimab. The receptors here all came from an adult with an advanced solid tumor such as melanoma, head and neck, liver or kidney cancer. The CDR3 runs from the conserved cysteine through the conserved F or W. Fields, in order: J gene, V gene, D gene, CDR3 protein, CDR3 DNA. A D gene is named only where the DNA matches it firmly.

TRBJ2-7 TRBV18 TRBD1 CASSPTRGTYEQYF TGTGCCAGCTCACCCACCAGGGGGACCTACGAGCAGTACTTC
TRBJ2-7 TRBV13 TRBD1 CASSSLGTGSYEQYF TGTGCCAGCAGCTCCCTGGGGACAGGATCCTACGAGCAGTACTTC
TRBJ1-2 TRBV2 TRBD1 CAMGTDHNYGYTF TGTGCCATGGGGACAGATCATAACTATGGCTACACCTTC
TRBJ2-3 TRBV7-3 - CASSPAVGGPGTDTQYF TGTGCCAGCAGCCCCGCCGTCGGGGGACCGGGCACAGATACGCAGTATTTT
TRBJ1-4 TRBV15 - CATSRDVRDFANEKLFF TGTGCCACCAGCAGAGATGTCAGGGACTTCGCTAATGAAAAACTGTTTTTT
TRBJ2-7 TRBV11-2 - CASSAWTNAYEQYF TGTGCCAGCAGCGCCTGGACAAACGCTTACGAGCAGTACTTC
TRBJ1-2 TRBV5-4 - CASSLIGTEDYTF TGTGCCAGCAGCTTGATAGGGACGGAGGACTACACCTTC
TRBJ1-6 TRBV5-1 TRBD1 CASMGTDNSPLHF TGCGCCAGCATGGGGACAGATAATTCACCCCTCCACTTT
TRBJ1-5 TRBV30 - CAWSVDRRSNQPQHF TGTGCCTGGAGTGTAGACAGGAGAAGCAATCAGCCCCAGCATTTT
TRBJ1-1 TRBV4-2 - CASSPPSRGANTEAFF TGTGCCAGCAGCCCTCCGTCGCGGGGGGCGAACACTGAAGCTTTCTTT
TRBJ2-7 TRBV2 TRBD1 CASSELTGGHYEQYF TGTGCCAGCAGTGAATTGACAGGGGGCCACTACGAGCAGTACTTC
TRBJ2-1 TRBV27 TRBD2 CASTLGTSGVNEQFF TGTGCCAGCACCCTAGGGACTAGCGGGGTCAATGAGCAGTTCTTC
TRBJ2-1 TRBV10-3 - CAIAGRVGEQFF TGTGCCATCGCGGGCAGGGTGGGTGAGCAGTTCTTC